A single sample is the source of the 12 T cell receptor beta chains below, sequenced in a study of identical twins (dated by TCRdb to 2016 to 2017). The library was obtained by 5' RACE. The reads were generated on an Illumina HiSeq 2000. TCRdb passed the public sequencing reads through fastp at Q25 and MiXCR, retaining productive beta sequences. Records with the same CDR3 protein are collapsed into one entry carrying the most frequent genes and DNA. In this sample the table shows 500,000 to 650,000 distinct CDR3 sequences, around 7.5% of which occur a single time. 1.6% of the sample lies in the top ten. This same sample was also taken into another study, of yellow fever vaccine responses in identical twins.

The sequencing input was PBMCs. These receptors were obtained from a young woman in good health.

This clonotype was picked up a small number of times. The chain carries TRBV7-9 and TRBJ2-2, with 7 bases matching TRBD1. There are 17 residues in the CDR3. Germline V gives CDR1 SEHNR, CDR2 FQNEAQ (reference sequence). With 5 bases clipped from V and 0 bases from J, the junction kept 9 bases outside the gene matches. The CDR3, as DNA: TGTGCCAGCAGCGATGGCGTGACAGGGACGAACACCGGGGAGCTGTTTTTT. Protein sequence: CASSDGVTGTNTGELFF.

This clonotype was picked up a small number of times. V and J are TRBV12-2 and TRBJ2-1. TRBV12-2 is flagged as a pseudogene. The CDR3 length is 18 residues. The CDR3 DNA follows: TGTGCAAGTCGCTTATCGCTATGCCAGAGCTCCTACAATGATGAGCAGTTCTTC. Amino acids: CASRLSLCQSSYNDEQFF.

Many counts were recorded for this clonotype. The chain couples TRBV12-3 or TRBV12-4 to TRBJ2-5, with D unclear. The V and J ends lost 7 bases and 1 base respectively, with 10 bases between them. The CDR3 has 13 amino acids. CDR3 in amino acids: CASTPPGQETQYF. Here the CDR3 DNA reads TGTGCCAGCACCCCCCCGGGCCAAGAGACCCAGTACTTC.

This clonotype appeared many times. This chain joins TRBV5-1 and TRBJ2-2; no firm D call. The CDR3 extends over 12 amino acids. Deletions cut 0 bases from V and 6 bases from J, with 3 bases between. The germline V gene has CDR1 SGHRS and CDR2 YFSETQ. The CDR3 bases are TGCGCCAGCAGCTTGGTCCCCGGGGAGCTGTTTTTT. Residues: CASSLVPGELFF.

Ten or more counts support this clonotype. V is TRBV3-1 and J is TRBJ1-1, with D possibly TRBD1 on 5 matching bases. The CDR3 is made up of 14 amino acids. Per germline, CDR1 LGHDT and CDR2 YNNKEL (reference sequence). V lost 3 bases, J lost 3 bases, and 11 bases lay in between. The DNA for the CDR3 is TGTGCCAGCAGCCAGACGCAGGGAGACACTGAAGCTTTCTTT. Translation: CASSQTQGDTEAFF. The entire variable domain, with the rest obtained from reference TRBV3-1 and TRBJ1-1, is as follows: DTAVSQTPKYLVTQMGNDKSIKCEQNLGHDTMYWYKQDSKKFLKIMFSYNNKELIINETVPNRFSPKSPDKAHLNLHINSLELGDSAVYFCASSQTQGDTEAFFGQGTRLTVV.

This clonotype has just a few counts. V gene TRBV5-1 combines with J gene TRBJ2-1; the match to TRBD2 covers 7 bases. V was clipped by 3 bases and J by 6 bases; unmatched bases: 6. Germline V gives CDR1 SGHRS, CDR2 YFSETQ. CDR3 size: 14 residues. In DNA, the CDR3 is TGCGCCAGCAGCTCCGGACTAGAGGGCAATGAGCAGTTCTTC. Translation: CASSSGLEGNEQFF.

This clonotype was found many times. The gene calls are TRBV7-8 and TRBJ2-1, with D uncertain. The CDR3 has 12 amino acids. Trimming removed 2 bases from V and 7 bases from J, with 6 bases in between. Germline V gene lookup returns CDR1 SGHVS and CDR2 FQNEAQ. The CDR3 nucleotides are TGTGCCAGCAGCTTATACCCTAATGAGCAGTTCTTC. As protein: CASSLYPNEQFF.

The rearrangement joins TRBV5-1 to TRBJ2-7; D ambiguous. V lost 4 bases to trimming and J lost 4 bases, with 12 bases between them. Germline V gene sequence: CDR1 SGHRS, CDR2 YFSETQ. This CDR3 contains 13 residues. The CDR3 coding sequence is TGCGCCAGCAGCCCAATTTCGAGGTACGAGCAGTACTTC. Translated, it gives CASSPISRYEQYF.

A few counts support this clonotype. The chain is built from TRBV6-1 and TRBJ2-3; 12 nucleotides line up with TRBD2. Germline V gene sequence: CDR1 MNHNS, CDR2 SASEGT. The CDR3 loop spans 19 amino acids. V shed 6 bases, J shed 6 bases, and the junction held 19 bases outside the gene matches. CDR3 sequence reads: CASRKMGQLAGGPGDTQYF. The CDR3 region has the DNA TGTGCCAGCAGAAAGATGGGACAACTAGCGGGAGGCCCAGGGGATACGCAGTATTTT.

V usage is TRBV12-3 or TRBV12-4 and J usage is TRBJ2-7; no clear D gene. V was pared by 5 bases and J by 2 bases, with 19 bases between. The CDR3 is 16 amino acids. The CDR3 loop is CASSLYDSVGTYEQYF. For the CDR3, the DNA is TGTGCCAGCAGTCTCTACGACTCCGTCGGTACCTACGAGCAGTACTTC.

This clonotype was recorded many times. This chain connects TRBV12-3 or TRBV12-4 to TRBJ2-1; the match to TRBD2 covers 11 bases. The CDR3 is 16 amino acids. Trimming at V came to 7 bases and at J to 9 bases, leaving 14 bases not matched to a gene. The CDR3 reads CASTYRGTSGLGEQFF. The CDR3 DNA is TGTGCCAGCACCTACCGAGGGACTAGCGGCCTGGGTGAGCAGTTCTTC.

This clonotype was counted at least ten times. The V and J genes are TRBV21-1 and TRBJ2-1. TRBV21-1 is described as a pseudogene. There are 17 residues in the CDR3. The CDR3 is CASSKILAALTIDEQFF. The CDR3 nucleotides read TGTGCCAGCAGCAAAATCTTGGCGGCACTTACAATAGATGAGCAGTTCTTC.